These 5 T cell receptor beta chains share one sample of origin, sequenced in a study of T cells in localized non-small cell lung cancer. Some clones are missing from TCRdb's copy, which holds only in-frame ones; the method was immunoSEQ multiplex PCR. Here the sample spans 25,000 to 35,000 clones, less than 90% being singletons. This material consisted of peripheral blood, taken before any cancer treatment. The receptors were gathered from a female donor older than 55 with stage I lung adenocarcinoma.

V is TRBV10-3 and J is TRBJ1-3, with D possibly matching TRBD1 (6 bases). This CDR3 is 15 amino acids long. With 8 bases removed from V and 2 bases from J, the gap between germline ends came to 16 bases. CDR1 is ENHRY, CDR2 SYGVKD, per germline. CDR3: CAIEKGGATGNTIYF. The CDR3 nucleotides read TGTGCCATCGAGAAGGGGGGCGCGACTGGAAACACCATATATTTT.

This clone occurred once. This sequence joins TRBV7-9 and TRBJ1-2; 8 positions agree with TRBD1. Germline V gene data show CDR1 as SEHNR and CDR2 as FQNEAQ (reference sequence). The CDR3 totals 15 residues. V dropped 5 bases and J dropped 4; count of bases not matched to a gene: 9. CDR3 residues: CASSPSTGASYGYTF. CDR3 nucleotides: TGTGCCAGCAGCCCTTCGACAGGGGCTAGCTATGGCTACACCTTC.

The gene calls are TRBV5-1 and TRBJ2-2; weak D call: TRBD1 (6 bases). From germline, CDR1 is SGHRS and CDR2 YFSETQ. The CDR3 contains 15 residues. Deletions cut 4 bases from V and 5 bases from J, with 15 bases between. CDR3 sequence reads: CASSPQGLGTGELFF. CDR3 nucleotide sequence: TGCGCCAGCAGCCCTCAGGGGTTGGGAACCGGGGAGCTGTTTTTT.

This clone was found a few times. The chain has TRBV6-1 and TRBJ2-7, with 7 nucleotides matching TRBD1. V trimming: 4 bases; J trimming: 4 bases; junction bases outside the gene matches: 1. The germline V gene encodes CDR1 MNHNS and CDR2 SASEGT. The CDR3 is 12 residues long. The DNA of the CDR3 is TGTGCCAGCAGTGTACAGGGGTACGAGCAGTACTTC. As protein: CASSVQGYEQYF.

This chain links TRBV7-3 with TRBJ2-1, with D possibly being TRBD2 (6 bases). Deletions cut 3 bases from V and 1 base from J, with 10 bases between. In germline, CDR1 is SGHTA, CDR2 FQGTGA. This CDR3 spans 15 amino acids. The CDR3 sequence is CASSFSSGSYNEQFF. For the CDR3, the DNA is TGTGCCAGCAGCTTTAGTAGCGGTTCCTACAATGAGCAGTTCTTC.